Sequencing of this TCR beta chain was carried out in a study of shared clonotypes between healthy human individuals. Study context: CD4 naive and CD4 memory each took three plates per donor, while CD8 naive took two and CD8 memory one. Whole-study findings and limits: Sampling involved blood alone; tissue repertoires likely differ. Larger estimated richness was generally seen in naive subsets than in memory subsets.

Germline CDR1 reads SNHLY; CDR2 reads FYNNEI. The junction had 8 bases not matched to a gene; V was cut back by 6 bases and J by 0 bases. The CDR3 has 16 residues. It was across several immunoSEQ plates that each subset's genomic DNA was evenly split. Clones were read by immunoSEQ multiplex PCR, and TCRdb kept only the in-frame ones, dropping some. The sample lists about 2 million clones; 90% to 95% were seen once. Concerning this clone: Its matching antigen is unknown.

This TCR derives from a man in his late teens or twenties in good health. Material for sequencing was naive CD4+ T cells sorted from blood. As for subset: CD45RA+ positively selected. This sequence joins TRBV2 and TRBJ1-1, with 9 bases identical to TRBD1. CDR3 DNA sequence: TGTGCCAGCAGAGCCGGGACAGGGCTTCTGAACACTGAAGCTTTCTTT. Translated, it gives CASRAGTGLLNTEAFF. Combining the CDR3 with reference TRBV2 and TRBJ1-1 gives the whole variable domain EPEVTQTPSHQVTQMGQEVILRCVPISNHLYFYWYRQILGQKVEFLVSFYNNEISEKSEIFDDQFSVERPDGSNFTLKIRSTKLEDSAMYFCASRAGTGLLNTEAFFGQGTRLTVV.